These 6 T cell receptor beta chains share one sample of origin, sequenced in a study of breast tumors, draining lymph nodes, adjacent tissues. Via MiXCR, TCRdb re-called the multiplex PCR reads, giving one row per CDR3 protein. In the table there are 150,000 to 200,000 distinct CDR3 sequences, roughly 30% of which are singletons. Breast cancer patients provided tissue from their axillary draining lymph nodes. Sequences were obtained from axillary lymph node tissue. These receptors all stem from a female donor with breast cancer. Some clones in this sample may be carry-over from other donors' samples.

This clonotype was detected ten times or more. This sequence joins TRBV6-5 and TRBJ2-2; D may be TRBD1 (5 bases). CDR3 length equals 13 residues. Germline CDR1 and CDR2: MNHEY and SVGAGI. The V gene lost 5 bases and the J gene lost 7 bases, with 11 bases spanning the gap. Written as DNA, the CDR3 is TGTGCCAGCAGTCAGGGTGTACACGGGGAGCTGTTTTTT. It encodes CASSQGVHGELFF.

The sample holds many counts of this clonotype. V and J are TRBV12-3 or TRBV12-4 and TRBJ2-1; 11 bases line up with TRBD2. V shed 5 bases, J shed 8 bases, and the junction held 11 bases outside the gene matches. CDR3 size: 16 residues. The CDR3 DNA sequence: TGTGCCAGCAGTCACATAACTAGCGGGAGATTTTATGAGCAGTTCTTC. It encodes CASSHITSGRFYEQFF.

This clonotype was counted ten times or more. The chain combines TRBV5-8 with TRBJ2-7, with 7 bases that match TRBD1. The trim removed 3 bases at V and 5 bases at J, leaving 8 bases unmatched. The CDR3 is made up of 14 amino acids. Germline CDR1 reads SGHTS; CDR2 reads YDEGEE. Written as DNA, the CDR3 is TGTGCCAGCAGCTGGAGACAGGGTGTCGACGAGCAGTACTTC. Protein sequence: CASSWRQGVDEQYF.

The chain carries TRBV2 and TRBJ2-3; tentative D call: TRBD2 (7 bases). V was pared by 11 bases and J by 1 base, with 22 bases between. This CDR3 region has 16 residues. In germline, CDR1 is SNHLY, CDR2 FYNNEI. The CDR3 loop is CAARGKRGAGTDTQYF. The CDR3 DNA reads TGTGCCGCACGAGGGAAACGGGGGGCCGGCACAGATACGCAGTATTTT.

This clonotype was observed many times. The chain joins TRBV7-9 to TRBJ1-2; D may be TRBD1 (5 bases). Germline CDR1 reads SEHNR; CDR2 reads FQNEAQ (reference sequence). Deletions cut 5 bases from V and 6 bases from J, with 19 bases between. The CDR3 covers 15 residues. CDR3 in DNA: TGTGCCAGCAGCCTCTCGATGGGGGAACACGATGGCTACACCTTC. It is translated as CASSLSMGEHDGYTF. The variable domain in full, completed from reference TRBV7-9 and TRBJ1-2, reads DTGVSQNPRHKITKRGQNVTFRCDPISEHNRLYWYRQTLGQGPEFLTYFQNEAQLEKSRLLSDRFSAERPKGSFSTLEIQRTEQGDSAMYLCASSLSMGEHDGYTFGSGTRLTVV.

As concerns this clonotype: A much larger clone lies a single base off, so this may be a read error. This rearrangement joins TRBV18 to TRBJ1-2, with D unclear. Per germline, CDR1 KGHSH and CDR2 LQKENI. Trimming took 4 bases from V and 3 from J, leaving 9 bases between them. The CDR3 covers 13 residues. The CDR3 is CASSLMEDYGYTF. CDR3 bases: TGTGCCAGCTCACTAATGGAGGACTATGGCTACACCTTC.